The sequence of this T cell receptor beta chain was determined in a study of T cells of healthy individuals. This clonotype was counted at least ten times. Per germline, CDR1 LGHDT and CDR2 YNNKEL (reference sequence). The CDR3 spans 16 residues. With 1 base clipped from V and 3 bases from J, the junction kept 9 bases outside the gene matches. TCRdb re-analysed the 5' RACE reads in MiXCR, keeping a single row per CDR3 protein. Of roughly 76,000 distinct CDR3 sequences in the sample, more than 4.5% are singletons; the top ten hold 7.5% to 9.5%. This sequence joins TRBV3-1 and TRBJ2-7; 7 nucleotides match TRBD1. This clonotype was sampled from a female donor in good health. The CDR3 sequence: CASSQVPGTANYEQYF. For the CDR3, the DNA is TGTGCCAGCAGCCAAGTCCCCGGGACAGCAAACTACGAGCAGTACTTC.